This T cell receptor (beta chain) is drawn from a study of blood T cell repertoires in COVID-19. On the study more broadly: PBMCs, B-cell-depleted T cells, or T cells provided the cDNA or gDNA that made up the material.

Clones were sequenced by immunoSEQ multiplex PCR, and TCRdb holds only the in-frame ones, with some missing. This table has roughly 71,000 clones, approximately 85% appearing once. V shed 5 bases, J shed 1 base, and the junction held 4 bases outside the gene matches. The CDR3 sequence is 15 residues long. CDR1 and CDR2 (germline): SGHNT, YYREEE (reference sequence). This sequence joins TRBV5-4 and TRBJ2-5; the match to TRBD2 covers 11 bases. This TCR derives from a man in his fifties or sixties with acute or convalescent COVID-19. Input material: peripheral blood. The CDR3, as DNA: TGTGCCAGCAGGCCCGGGACTAGCGGCCAAGAGACCCAGTACTTC. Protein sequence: CASRPGTSGQETQYF.